The T cell receptor beta chain under discussion was sequenced for a study of blood T cells in healthy people across ages (dated by TCRdb to the mid-2010s). Regarding the complete study: Template switching captured roughly one uniquely barcoded TCR beta cDNA molecule per two T cells in model experiments. To avoid experimental bias, donors of different ages were spread randomly across the sequencing lanes. Age-related changes in TCR beta repertoire diversity were measured in the study by deep sequencing normalized with unique cDNA molecular identifiers. The donors were divided into four age groups: young (average roughly 15 years), middle-aged (approximately 42), aged (approximately 62) and long-lived (about 80). For two donors (one aged 18 to 29 and one aged 80 or older), the study analyzed two additional independent replicas of 1 million unique cDNA reads from the same blood draw.

Broader findings and caveats from the paper: The percentage of naive T cells measured by flow cytometry correlated strongly with observed TCR beta diversity. The CMV infection status of donors was not known, potentially confounding age-related changes in expanded clonotypes. Estimates of total diversity based on one million sequenced T cells were considered lower bounds and underestimates. As age increased, observed TCR beta diversity per million T cells dropped in a roughly linear way, and a significant reduction was already evident by age 40. Conclusive comparison of naive and antigen-experienced compartments was prevented by the profiling of bulk unsorted PBMCs. Compared with the aged group, more naive CD4+ T cells, fewer expanded clones and increased TCR diversity were shown by the long-lived group, suggesting age selection.

The donors were under 40 Caucasian individuals from Russia, aged roughly 6 to 100 years, who were systemically healthy. Each donor gave 8 to 10 milliliters of peripheral blood, collected into EDTA-treated Vacutainer tubes. Ficoll-Paque density-gradient centrifugation was used to isolate PBMCs, with at least 7 million obtained per sample. Total RNA was extracted from PBMCs with Trizol reagent, with at least 5 micrograms obtained per sample. Naive CD45RAhigh/CD27high T cell percentages were measured by flow cytometry on a PBMC aliquot from every donor. The method behind the library was 5' RACE. Sequencing took place on an Illumina HiSeq 2500. The second PCR ran for roughly 7 to 11 cycles and used a J-beta primer mix along with a sample-barcoded 5' primer. A unique molecular identifier was introduced onto each TCR beta cDNA molecule by a template-switch 5' adaptor carrying 12 random nucleotides. Each sample yielded at least 3 million CDR3-containing paired-end reads. All of the RNA was converted into first-strand cDNA using the Mint cDNA synthesis kit, with a TRBC-specific oligonucleotide serving as the primer. After uracil-DNA glycosylase treatment, a first 18-cycle PCR used universal primers M1SS and BC2_uni_R on all cDNA. Regarding the original processing steps: For normalization, 1 million high-quality reads, each with a distinct molecular identifier, were randomly selected from each sample. Reads with shared molecular identifiers were discarded instead of being binned into consensus sequences. MiTCR, run with a Q25 quality threshold and the strictest error-elimination algorithm, handled CDR3 identification, clonotype clustering and error correction. A nonparametric unseen species model with Euler transformation was used to estimate lower-bound total TCR beta diversity. TCRdb redid the processing of the public reads, applying fastp at Q25 and MiXCR, and retained in-frame beta chains. One record per CDR3 amino acid sequence lists the most common genes and DNA. TCRdb's processing, not the study's, gives the V and J calls here. The sample includes hundreds of thousands of distinct CDR3 sequences, with under 30% observed a single time. Clones ranked in the top ten supply roughly 17% of the sample.

This clonotype was recorded once. The clone's antigen remains unknown. At one boundary the junction diverges from the germline segment, which might be a read error. The specimen was blood. This receptor was taken from a woman aged 80 or older in good health.

The CDR3 loop reads CASSLLTTDTEYF. The nucleotide sequence reads TGTGCCAGCAGTTTACTGACCACAGATACGGAGTATTTT. The chain is made from TRBV12-3 or TRBV12-4 and TRBJ2-3; no D gene call is confident. The CDR3, cysteine through phenylalanine, is 13 amino acids long. Only CDR3 DNA is held: 39 bases, read in frame from base 1.